The 25 T cell receptor beta chains in this list originate from one sample, sequenced in a study of blood T cell repertoires in COVID-19. Clones were sequenced by immunoSEQ multiplex PCR, and TCRdb holds only the in-frame ones, with some missing. The sample yields approximately 21,000 clones, around nine tenths seen once. The sequenced material came from peripheral blood. These TCRs come from a human donor in a cohort sampled during active COVID-19.

The gene calls are TRBV27 and TRBJ2-7; 9 bases fit TRBD1. The germline V gene has CDR1 MNHEY and CDR2 SMNVEV (reference sequence). V gave up 7 bases and J gave up 4 bases; unmatched junction bases: 11. This CDR3 contains 15 residues. CDR3 residues: CASTSNHRGPYEQYF. DNA for the CDR3: TGTGCCAGCACCTCGAACCACAGGGGGCCGTACGAGCAGTACTTC.

The chain joins TRBV3-1 (or the pseudogene TRBV3-2) to TRBJ1-1; weak D call: TRBD1 (6 bases). This CDR3 contains 14 residues. The germline V gene has CDR1 LGHDT and CDR2 YNNKEL (reference sequence). Trimming left V 3 bases short and J 1 base short, with 9 bases between. The CDR3 region is CASSHRGGNTEAFF. Written as DNA, the CDR3 is TGTGCCAGCAGCCACCGAGGGGGGAACACTGAAGCTTTCTTT.

The chain uses TRBV7-9 and TRBJ2-3; a possible D gene is TRBD2 (6 bases). The CDR3 totals 15 residues. Germline assignment: CDR1 SEHNR and CDR2 FQNEAQ (reference sequence). V was clipped by 5 bases and J by 3 bases, with 15 bases between them. The CDR3 sequence: CASSPLPRGTDTQYF. The CDR3 DNA is TGTGCCAGCAGCCCACTCCCCCGGGGGACAGATACGCAGTATTTT.

V usage is TRBV9 and J usage is TRBJ1-3; a possible D gene is TRBD1 (6 bases). The CDR3 runs 15 residues. Trimming stripped 3 bases from V and 0 bases from J, with 10 bases between. Germline V CDR1 and CDR2: SGDLS, YYNGEE. The CDR3 region has the DNA TGTGCCAGCAGCGCAACAGGGTCCTCTGGAAACACCATATATTTT. Translating it yields CASSATGSSGNTIYF.

This chain links TRBV2 with TRBJ1-6; 9 positions match TRBD1. Looked up from germline, CDR1 is SNHLY and CDR2 is FYNNEI. V lost 4 bases to trimming and J lost 8 bases; unmatched junction nucleotides: 6. The CDR3 contains 15 residues. CDR3 region: CASSAEGQGYSPLHF. Here the CDR3 DNA reads TGTGCCAGCAGTGCCGAGGGACAGGGATATTCACCCCTCCACTTT.

The chain links TRBV5-1 to TRBJ1-2; D is possibly TRBD1 (6 bases). This CDR3 is 12 amino acids long. Germline loops: CDR1 SGHRS, CDR2 YFSETQ. V lost 7 bases and J 2 bases, leaving 9 bases between the germline ends. The CDR3 region is CASATGNYGYTF. The DNA of the CDR3 is TGCGCCAGCGCTACAGGGAACTATGGCTACACCTTC.

J is TRBJ1-2 and V is TRBV3-1 (or the pseudogene TRBV3-2), with D maybe TRBD1 (6 bases). The V gene lost 1 base and the J gene lost 9 bases, with 15 bases spanning the gap. Germline V gene data show CDR1 as LGHDT and CDR2 as YNNKEL (reference sequence). The CDR3 has 14 amino acids. The CDR3 sequence is CASSQVGAGWRYTF. The CDR3 DNA reads as TGTGCCAGCAGCCAAGTGGGGGCGGGCTGGCGCTACACCTTC.

CDR3 amino acids: CASSPVQGKQYF. CDR3 sequence (DNA): TGTGCCAGCAGCCCAGTTCAGGGTAAGCAGTACTTC. The chain combines TRBV7-8 with TRBJ2-7, with D perhaps matching TRBD1 (5 bases). The CDR3 is 12 residues long. With 5 bases removed from V and 8 bases from J, the gap between germline ends came to 13 bases. CDR1 and CDR2 from the germline V gene are SGHVS and FQNEAQ. The variable domain in full, with the rest retrieved from reference TRBV7-8 and TRBJ2-7, is GAGVSQSPRYKVAKRGQDVALRCDPISGHVSLFWYQQALGQGPEFLTYFQNEAQLDKSGLPSDRFFAERPEGSVSTLKIQRTQQEDSAVYLCASSPVQGKQYFGPGTRLTVT.

The chain combines TRBV6-5 with TRBJ2-7; 7 bases map to TRBD1. This CDR3 is 13 amino acids long. Trimming cost V 5 bases and J 3 bases; bases outside gene matches: 4. CDR1 is MNHEY and CDR2 is SVGAGI in the germline V gene. CDR3 sequence (DNA): TGTGCCAGCAGTAGGGGGCGAGACTACGAGCAGTACTTC. Its protein product is CASSRGRDYEQYF.

The V and J genes are TRBV11-3 and TRBJ2-3; weak D call: TRBD1 (5 bases). The CDR3 loop spans 16 amino acids. Trimming cost V 3 bases and J 2 bases, with 15 bases left between them. The germline CDR1 and CDR2 sequences are SGHNT and YENEEA. The CDR3 DNA sequence: TGTGCCAGCAGCTTCATCGGTGGGGCGGTCACAGATACGCAGTATTTT. Protein product: CASSFIGGAVTDTQYF.

This clone was recorded a few times. J is TRBJ2-7 and V is TRBV5-1; 11 nucleotides match TRBD2. CDR1 and CDR2 (germline): SGHRS, YFSETQ. V dropped 5 bases and J dropped 0; count of bases not matched to a gene: 4. The CDR3 has 15 amino acids. DNA of the CDR3: TGCGCCAGCAGTTTAGCGGGGGGGCCCTCCTACGAGCAGTACTTC. It is translated as CASSLAGGPSYEQYF.

The chain carries TRBV7-9 and TRBJ1-1, with 8 bases that match TRBD1. CDR3 size: 15 residues. The V gene's germline CDR1 is SEHNR and CDR2 FQNEAQ (reference sequence). J gave up 0 bases and V 5 bases, and 5 bases lay outside the gene matches. CDR3 sequence reads: CASSVQGGLNTEAFF. The CDR3 DNA follows: TGTGCCAGCAGCGTACAGGGGGGGCTGAACACTGAAGCTTTCTTT.

This chain links TRBV7-9 with TRBJ1-1; tentatively, D is TRBD1 (5 bases). Germline-derived CDR1 and CDR2 are SEHNR and FQNEAQ (reference sequence). The CDR3 consists of 13 residues. Trimming removed 5 bases at V and 5 bases at J, with 12 bases between. The CDR3 reads CASSTAGWTEAFF. CDR3 coding DNA: TGTGCCAGCAGCACGGCAGGGTGGACTGAAGCTTTCTTT.

V is TRBV2 and J is TRBJ1-1; D is undetermined. The ends were cut back, 8 bases at V and 0 bases at J, with 4 bases in the middle. Germline V lookup: CDR1 SNHLY, CDR2 FYNNEI. The CDR3 contains 11 residues. In DNA, the CDR3 is TGTGCCAGCTCGGTGAACACTGAAGCTTTCTTT. This gives the protein CASSVNTEAFF. The whole variable domain, filled in from reference TRBV2 and TRBJ1-1, reads EPEVTQTPSHQVTQMGQEVILRCVPISNHLYFYWYRQILGQKVEFLVSFYNNEISEKSEIFDDQFSVERPDGSNFTLKIRSTKLEDSAMYFCASSVNTEAFFGQGTRLTVV.

V gene TRBV27 combines with J gene TRBJ1-5; no clear D gene. Looked up from germline, CDR1 is MNHEY and CDR2 is SMNVEV (reference sequence). V lost 8 bases, J lost 1 base, and 15 bases lay in between. The CDR3 is made up of 15 amino acids. CDR3 DNA: TGTGCCAGCCAAACGAGGTACGCCAGCAATCAGCCCCAGCATTTT. Protein: CASQTRYASNQPQHF.

V is TRBV4-1 and J is TRBJ1-1; maybe TRBD1 (6 bases). Germline CDR1 reads MGHRA; CDR2 reads YSYEKL. V lost 6 bases and J lost 1, with 12 bases in between. This CDR3 region has 14 residues. The DNA of the CDR3 is TGCGCCAGCAGTGACCTACAGGGGAACACTGAAGCTTTCTTT. Encoded protein: CASSDLQGNTEAFF.

V usage is TRBV5-1 and J usage is TRBJ2-1; TRBD2 matches 11 bases. The CDR3 is 15 residues long. Trimming took 2 bases from V and 10 from J; bases not matched to a gene: 8. Germline assignment: CDR1 SGHRS and CDR2 YFSETQ. This CDR3 is CASSFQLAGDAEQFF. CDR3 DNA: TGCGCCAGCAGCTTTCAACTAGCGGGGGACGCGGAGCAGTTCTTC.

DNA for the CDR3: TGTGCCAGCAGCTTAGCCGACTCGATCTATGGCTACACCTTC. This gives the protein CASSLADSIYGYTF. This sequence joins TRBV7-2 and TRBJ1-2; D remains ambiguous. V shed 0 bases and J shed 4 bases, with 9 bases lying between them. Looked up from germline, CDR1 is SGHTA and CDR2 is FQGNSA. The CDR3 is made up of 14 amino acids.

The chain carries TRBV20-1 and TRBJ2-5; TRBD2 matches 8 bases. Per germline, CDR1 DFQATT and CDR2 SNEGSKA (reference sequence). The junction had 16 bases not matched to a gene; V was cut back by 3 bases and J by 4 bases. The CDR3 spans 17 residues. The CDR3 is CSASTTVLTSGGETQYF. The CDR3 DNA reads TGCAGTGCTAGTACCACCGTTTTGACCAGCGGGGGAGAGACCCAGTACTTC.

The chain combines TRBV9 with TRBJ2-7; TRBD1 might be the D (6 bases). This CDR3 is 14 amino acids long. With 4 bases removed from V and 2 bases from J, the gap between germline ends came to 13 bases. Per the germline V gene, CDR1 is SGDLS and CDR2 is YYNGEE. The chain's CDR3 is CASSLRGGPYEQYF. The CDR3 DNA sequence: TGTGCCAGCAGCCTTAGAGGGGGACCCTACGAGCAGTACTTC.

The chain links TRBV2 to TRBJ2-7; weak D call: TRBD1 (5 bases). The ends were cut back, 4 bases at V and 2 bases at J, with 9 bases in the middle. The CDR3 length is 13 residues. Germline CDR1 is SNHLY and CDR2 is FYNNEI. CDR3 bases: TGTGCCAGCAGTGTTGGCAGGGCCTACGAGCAGTACTTC. Its translation: CASSVGRAYEQYF. The whole variable domain, remainder taken from reference TRBV2 and TRBJ2-7, is EPEVTQTPSHQVTQMGQEVILRCVPISNHLYFYWYRQILGQKVEFLVSFYNNEISEKSEIFDDQFSVERPDGSNFTLKIRSTKLEDSAMYFCASSVGRAYEQYFGPGTRLTVT.

This clone occurred a few times. J is TRBJ2-7 and V is TRBV5-1, with 8 bases matching TRBD1. V shed 5 bases and J 2 bases; nucleotides not matched to a gene: 9. This CDR3 is 15 amino acids long. Germline values: CDR1 SGHRS, CDR2 YFSETQ. CDR3 coding DNA: TGCGCCAGCAGGCTCTTCAGGGACAGGCCCTACGAGCAGTACTTC. This encodes CASRLFRDRPYEQYF.

The chain joins TRBV12-3 or TRBV12-4 to TRBJ1-2, with 9 bases that match TRBD1. The J segment lost 12 bases and the V segment lost 8 bases, leaving 10 bases of the junction unmatched. This CDR3 comprises 12 residues. CDR3 nucleotides: TGTGCCAGCGGACCCGGGACAGGGACCCACACCTTC. Its protein product is CASGPGTGTHTF.

The chain employs TRBV4-1 and TRBJ1-4; TRBD1 is a possible D gene (5 bases). With 0 bases removed from V and 5 bases from J, the gap between germline ends came to 10 bases. The CDR3 runs 15 residues. CDR1 is MGHRA, CDR2 YSYEKL, per germline. The CDR3 DNA is TGCGCCAGCAGCCAAGATTGGGGCAAAAATGAAAAACTGTTTTTT. As protein: CASSQDWGKNEKLFF.

This chain links TRBV25-1 with TRBJ2-7, with 11 positions matching TRBD1. Trimming removed 2 bases from V and 6 bases from J; junction bases left unmatched: 6. Germline assignment: CDR1 MGHDK and CDR2 SYGVNS. This CDR3 is 15 amino acids long. CDR3 sequence (DNA): TGTGCCAGCAGTGAACCGGGGGGGACAGGGGGCGAGCAGTACTTC. Translation: CASSEPGGTGGEQYF.